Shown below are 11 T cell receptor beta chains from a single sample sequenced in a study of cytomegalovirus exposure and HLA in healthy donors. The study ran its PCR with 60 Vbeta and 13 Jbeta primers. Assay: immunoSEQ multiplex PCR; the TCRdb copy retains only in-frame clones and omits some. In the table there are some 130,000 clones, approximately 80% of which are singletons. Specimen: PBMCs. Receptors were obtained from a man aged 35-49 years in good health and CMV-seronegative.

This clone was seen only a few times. Here the CDR3 DNA reads TGCAGCGTTGACAGGAGACCCCCGGGGGAGACCCAGTACTTC. Its protein is CSVDRRPPGETQYF. This chain links TRBV29-1 with TRBJ2-5, with D tentatively TRBD2 (5 bases). The CDR3 covers 14 residues. Trimming took 3 bases from V and 5 from J, leaving 16 bases between them. Germline CDR1 and CDR2: SQVTM and ANQGSEA.

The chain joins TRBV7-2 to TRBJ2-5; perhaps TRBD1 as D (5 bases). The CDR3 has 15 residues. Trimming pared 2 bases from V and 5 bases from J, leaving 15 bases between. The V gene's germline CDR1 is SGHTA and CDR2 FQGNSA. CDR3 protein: CASSLLGQGTETQYF. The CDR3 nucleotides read TGTGCCAGCAGCTTATTAGGGCAGGGCACCGAGACCCAGTACTTC.

The CDR3 region has the DNA TGTGCCAGTGGTGCCGGGACAGGGGACTACGAGCAGTACTTC. Translated, it gives CASGAGTGDYEQYF. This chain uses TRBV19 with TRBJ2-7; 10 nucleotides line up with TRBD1. The trim removed 8 bases at V and 3 bases at J, leaving 7 bases unmatched. This CDR3 is 14 amino acids long. The germline V gene encodes CDR1 LNHDA and CDR2 SQIVND (reference sequence).

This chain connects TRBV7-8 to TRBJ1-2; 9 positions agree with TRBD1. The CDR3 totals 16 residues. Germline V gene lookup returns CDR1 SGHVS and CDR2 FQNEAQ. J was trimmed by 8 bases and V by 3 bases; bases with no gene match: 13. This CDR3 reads CASSFSVSGTGSGYTF. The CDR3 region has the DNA TGTGCCAGCAGCTTTAGCGTATCTGGGACAGGGAGCGGCTACACCTTC.

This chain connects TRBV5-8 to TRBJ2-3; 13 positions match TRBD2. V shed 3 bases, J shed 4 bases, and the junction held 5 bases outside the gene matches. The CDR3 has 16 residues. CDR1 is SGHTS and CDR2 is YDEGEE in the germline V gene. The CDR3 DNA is TGTGCCAGCAGCTCAGGACTAGCGGGAGAGTCAGATACGCAGTATTTT. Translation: CASSSGLAGESDTQYF.

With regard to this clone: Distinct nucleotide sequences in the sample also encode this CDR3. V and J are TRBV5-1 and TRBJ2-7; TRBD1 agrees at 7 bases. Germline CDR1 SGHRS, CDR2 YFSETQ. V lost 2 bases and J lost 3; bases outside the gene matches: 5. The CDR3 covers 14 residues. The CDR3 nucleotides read TGCGCCAGCAGCTTAGGGCAGGGGGTCTACGAGCAGTACTTC. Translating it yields CASSLGQGVYEQYF.

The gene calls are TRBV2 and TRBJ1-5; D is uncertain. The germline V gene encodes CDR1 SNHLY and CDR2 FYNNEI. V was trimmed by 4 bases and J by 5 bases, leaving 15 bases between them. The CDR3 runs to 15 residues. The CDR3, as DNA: TGTGCCAGCAGTGCACGAATTGACATCGATCAGCCCCAGCATTTT. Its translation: CASSARIDIDQPQHF.

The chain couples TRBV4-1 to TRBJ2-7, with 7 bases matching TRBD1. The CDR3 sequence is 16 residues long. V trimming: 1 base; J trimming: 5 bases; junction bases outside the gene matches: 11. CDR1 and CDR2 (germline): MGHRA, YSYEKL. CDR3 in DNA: TGCGCCAGCAGCCAAGTAGGACAGGACCCCCTCGACGAGCAGTACTTC. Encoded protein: CASSQVGQDPLDEQYF.

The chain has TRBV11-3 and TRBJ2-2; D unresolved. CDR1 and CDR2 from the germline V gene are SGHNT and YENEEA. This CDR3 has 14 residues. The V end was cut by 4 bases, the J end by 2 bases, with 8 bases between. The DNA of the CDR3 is TGTGCCAGCAGCTCCCCTAATAACACCGGGGAGCTGTTTTTT. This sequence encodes CASSSPNNTGELFF. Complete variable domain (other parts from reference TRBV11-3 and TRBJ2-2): EAGVVQSPRYKIIEKKQPVAFWCNPISGHNTLYWYLQNLGQGPELLIRYENEEAVDDSQLPKDRFSAERLKGVDSTLKIQPAELGDSAVYLCASSSPNNTGELFFGEGSRLTVL.

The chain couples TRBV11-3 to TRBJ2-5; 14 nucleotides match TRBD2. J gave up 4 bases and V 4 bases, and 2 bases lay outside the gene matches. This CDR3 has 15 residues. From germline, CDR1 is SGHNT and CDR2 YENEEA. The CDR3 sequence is CASSSGLAGVETQYF. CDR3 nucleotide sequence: TGTGCCAGCAGCTCGGGACTAGCGGGGGTAGAGACCCAGTACTTC.

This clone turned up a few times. The CDR3 spells CASSVTGTGGEKLFF. The CDR3 DNA reads TGTGCCAGCAGCGTGACCGGGACAGGGGGTGAAAAACTGTTTTTT. J is TRBJ1-4 and V is TRBV9; 11 bases agree with TRBD1. The V and J ends lost 2 bases and 7 bases, in that order; junction bases with no gene match: 4. The CDR3 spans 15 residues. Germline CDR1 and CDR2: SGDLS and YYNGEE.